The rows below give T cell receptor beta chains drawn from one sample of a study of post-analysis software for immune sequencing data. TCRdb reprocessed the PCR reads with MiXCR, giving one entry per CDR3 protein. Of 750,000 to 950,000 distinct CDR3 sequences in the sample, about 57% were seen once. Source material: blood. Every receptor here comes from a girl between 10 and 17 years old with multiple sclerosis. Both conserved end residues are part of each CDR3. A D gene is named only where the DNA matches it firmly. Size is omitted from some rows. Given values are once, few, many or a class for expanded clones.

V	D	size	J	CDR3	DNA
TRBV25-1	TRBD2	.	TRBJ2-1	CASSANRLAGGPTYYNEQFF	TGTGCCAGCAGTGCCAACAGACTAGCGGGAGGACCTACTTACTACAATGAGCAGTTCTTC
TRBV11-2	.	few	TRBJ2-1	CASSRIRGYNEQFF	TGTGCCAGCAGCCGTATTAGAGGGTACAATGAGCAGTTCTTC
TRBV7-3	TRBD2	.	TRBJ2-1	CASSLQSGGAYNEQFF	TGTGCCAGCAGCTTACAGAGCGGGGGGGCCTACAATGAGCAGTTCTTC
TRBV29-1	.	few	TRBJ2-7	CSFTSYSYEQYF	TGCAGCTTTACTTCATACTCCTACGAGCAGTACTTC
TRBV29-1	.	.	TRBJ2-1	CSVVPHAREQFF	TGCAGCGTTGTGCCCCATGCACGGGAGCAGTTCTTC
TRBV20-1	TRBD2	.	TRBJ2-1	CSASPPGGAVYNEQFF	TGCAGTGCTAGTCCCCCCGGGGGGGCCGTCTACAATGAGCAGTTCTTC
TRBV20-1	.	.	TRBJ2-4	CSASKGAKNIQYF	TGCAGTGCTAGTAAGGGGGCCAAAAACATTCAGTACTTC
TRBV5-1	TRBD2	.	TRBJ2-7	CASKSLAALGEQYF	TGCGCCAGCAAATCTCTAGCGGCTCTGGGGGAGCAGTACTTC
TRBV9	.	.	TRBJ1-1	CASSVEGGAEAFF	TGTGCCAGCAGCGTAGAGGGAGGGGCTGAAGCTTTCTTT
TRBV10-3	.	.	TRBJ1-5	CAISESLLRLSNQPQHF	TGTGCCATCAGTGAGTCGTTATTACGCCTTAGCAATCAGCCCCAGCATTTT
TRBV10-3	.	.	TRBJ1-5	CASGSANQPQHF	TGTGCCTCCGGGTCGGCGAATCAGCCCCAGCATTTT
TRBV7-8	TRBD1	.	TRBJ2-7	CASSSTGGHSYEQYF	TGTGCCAGCAGTTCCACAGGGGGCCATTCCTACGAGCAGTACTTC
TRBV20-1	TRBD1	.	TRBJ1-2	CSAPSGGDGYTF	TGCAGTGCGCCATCAGGGGGCGATGGCTACACCTTC
TRBV6-2/TRBV6-3	.	few	TRBJ2-1	CASSRRRGAGSNEQFF	TGTGCCAGCAGCCGCCGGCGAGGTGCGGGGAGCAATGAGCAGTTCTTC
TRBV20-1	TRBD2	.	TRBJ2-7	CSAGGTTHYEQYF	TGCAGTGCTGGAGGGACTACACACTACGAGCAGTACTTC
TRBV5-6	.	.	TRBJ2-1	CASSWWLSYNEQFF	TGTGCCAGCAGCTGGTGGCTCTCCTACAATGAGCAGTTCTTC
TRBV10-3	TRBD1	.	TRBJ2-6	CAIRRDRGPLSSGANVLTF	TGTGCCATCCGGAGGGACAGGGGGCCCTTAAGCTCTGGGGCCAACGTCCTGACTTTC
TRBV7-2	.	.	TRBJ2-5	CASSLNSGETQYF	TGTGCCAGCAGCTTAAACAGCGGAGAGACCCAGTACTTC
TRBV5-1	.	few	TRBJ1-2	CASSLQAEKFGYGYTF	TGCGCCAGCAGCTTGCAAGCGGAGAAATTCGGCTATGGCTACACCTTC
TRBV30	.	.	TRBJ2-7	CAWRGTVSYEQYF	TGTGCCTGGAGGGGGACCGTGAGCTACGAGCAGTACTTC
TRBV7-8	.	.	TRBJ2-7	CASSLAPWKEKVYEQYF	TGTGCCAGCAGCTTAGCGCCTTGGAAAGAGAAAGTATACGAGCAGTACTTC
TRBV12-3/TRBV12-4	.	few	TRBJ2-1	CASSFGDEQFF	TGTGCCAGCAGTTTTGGCGATGAGCAGTTCTTC
TRBV20-1	.	.	TRBJ2-1	CSARDYYDNEQFF	TGCAGTGCTAGAGATTACTATGACAATGAGCAGTTCTTC
TRBV7-9	.	.	TRBJ2-7	CASSSSGTPVYEQYF	TGTGCCAGCAGCTCGTCCGGGACGCCCGTCTACGAGCAGTACTTC